The 30 T cell receptor beta chains listed next were all sequenced from one sample in a study of control samples from healthy donors and cancer patients. Only in-frame clones appear in the TCRdb table, and some are missing; sequencing was by immunoSEQ multiplex PCR. The sample holds fewer than 200,000 clones, nearly 90% seen once. Sequenced material: blood. Every receptor here comes from a woman aged 50 to 60 in good health.

The genes are TRBV2 and TRBJ1-1; 8 positions agree with TRBD1. The CDR3 consists of 14 residues. Germline CDR1 reads SNHLY; CDR2 reads FYNNEI. V dropped 10 bases and J dropped 4; count of bases not matched to a gene: 11. CDR3 bases: TGTGCCACCAGAGAGGGCAGGGGGCCCACTGAAGCTTTCTTT. It is translated as CATREGRGPTEAFF.

Of note for this clone: At the DNA level, this CDR3 is encoded by other sequences in the same sample as well. The V gene is TRBV3-1 (or the pseudogene TRBV3-2), the J gene TRBJ2-3, with TRBD2 as a possible D gene (6 bases). Germline V gives CDR1 LGHDT, CDR2 YNNKEL (reference sequence). V lost 6 bases and J 0 bases, leaving 13 bases between the germline ends. The CDR3 runs to 15 residues. The CDR3 DNA reads as TGTGCCAGCAGTCGTAGCGGACGTAGCACAGATACGCAGTATTTT. Its protein is CASSRSGRSTDTQYF.

The chain is built from TRBV4-3 and TRBJ2-1; D unresolved. Germline lookup yields CDR1 LGHNA and CDR2 YSLEER. This CDR3 has 15 amino acids. V was cut by 1 base and J by 8 bases, with 15 bases left in between. For the CDR3, the DNA is TGCGCCAGCAGCCAAGTCGGACCGCATATGGATGAGCAGTTCTTC. This encodes CASSQVGPHMDEQFF.

In this sample, this clone turned up a few times. The chain recombines TRBV30 with TRBJ1-6; D remains unclear. CDR1 GTSNPN and CDR2 SVGIG come from the germline V gene (reference sequence). Trimming shortened V by 3 bases and J by 9 bases, and 6 bases separated the two germline ends. CDR3 length: 11 residues. CDR3 nucleotide sequence: TGTGCCTGGAGCCGGGTTTCACCCCTCCACTTT. This translates into CAWSRVSPLHF.

V is TRBV11-3 and J is TRBJ2-1; possibly TRBD2 for D (5 bases). Deletions cut 5 bases from V and 10 bases from J, with 18 bases between. Germline V gene data show CDR1 as SGHNT and CDR2 as YENEEA. The CDR3 loop spans 14 amino acids. This chain's CDR3 is CASSDLPRGSEQFF. CDR3 sequence (DNA): TGTGCCAGCAGCGATCTACCTAGAGGGTCCGAGCAGTTCTTC.

The CDR3 is CASSLSRGLGEKLFF. The CDR3 nucleotides read TGTGCCAGCAGTCTAAGTAGGGGTCTAGGGGAAAAACTGTTTTTT. The chain combines TRBV28 with TRBJ1-4; weak D call: TRBD1 (5 bases). Trimming removed 5 bases at V and 8 bases at J, with 18 bases between. This CDR3 region has 15 residues. The germline gives CDR1 MDHEN, CDR2 SYDVKM.

The chain joins TRBV21-1 to TRBJ1-5; TRBD1, the table's D call, lacks a check against the DNA. TRBV21-1 is termed a pseudogene. This CDR3 has 15 residues. This CDR3 is CASSKWDRVRQPQHF. As DNA, the CDR3 is TGTGCCAGCAGCAAGTGGGACAGGGTGCGTCAGCCCCAGCATTTT.

The chain has TRBV28 and TRBJ1-1; D is unresolved. Per the germline V gene, CDR1 is MDHEN and CDR2 is SYDVKM. This CDR3 comprises 12 residues. The DNA for the CDR3 is TGTGGACTGACAAGGATGAACACTGAAGCTTTCTTT. Translation gives CGLTRMNTEAFF.

The V call is TRBV5-4, the J call TRBJ2-6, with unresolved D. Trimming removed 0 bases at V and 0 bases at J, with 10 bases between. Looked up from germline, CDR1 is SGHNT and CDR2 is YYREEE (reference sequence). This CDR3 spans 17 amino acids. The DNA for the CDR3 is TGTGCCAGCAGCTTGGGGCAGTTCTACTCTGGGGCCAACGTCCTGACTTTC. Translation gives CASSLGQFYSGANVLTF.

The rearrangement joins TRBV5-1 to TRBJ2-2, with D unresolved. The CDR3 loop spans 16 amino acids. The germline V gene encodes CDR1 SGHRS and CDR2 YFSETQ. V lost 0 bases and J lost 0, with 9 bases in between. CDR3 protein: CASSLGPRTNTGELFF. CDR3 DNA: TGCGCCAGCAGCTTGGGACCTCGCACGAACACCGGGGAGCTGTTTTTT.

J is TRBJ1-2 and V is TRBV5-6, with 12 bases identical to TRBD1. V was clipped by 4 bases and J by 4 bases; unmatched bases: 11. The germline gives CDR1 SGHDT, CDR2 YYEEEE. This CDR3 is 17 amino acids long. CDR3 region: CASSPSRDRGRPYGYTF. CDR3 nucleotide sequence: TGTGCCAGCAGCCCGTCCCGGGACAGGGGGCGACCCTATGGCTACACCTTC. Based on the CDR3 plus reference TRBV5-6 and TRBJ1-2, the full variable domain is DAGVTQSPTHLIKTRGQQVTLRCSPKSGHDTVSWYQQALGQGPQFIFQYYEEEERQRGNFPDRFSGHQFPNYSSELNVNALLLGDSALYLCASSPSRDRGRPYGYTFGSGTRLTVV.

Notes on this clone: Within the sample, other DNA sequences also encode this same CDR3. The chain uses TRBV6-5 and TRBJ1-3; TRBD1 aligns across 9 bases. The germline gives CDR1 MNHEY, CDR2 SVGAGI. Unmatched junction bases numbered 6, after V lost 2 bases and J lost 7 bases. The CDR3 extends over 15 amino acids. CDR3: CASSYRPGTGNTIYF. CDR3 DNA: TGTGCCAGCAGTTACCGTCCTGGGACAGGGAACACCATATATTTT.

The genes are TRBV29-1 and TRBJ1-5; 9 nucleotides line up with TRBD1. CDR1 and CDR2 (germline): SQVTM, ANQGSEA. There are 13 residues in the CDR3. V lost 6 bases, J lost 8 bases, and 8 bases stayed unmatched. The CDR3 protein is CSVGQGWREPQHF. In DNA form, the CDR3 reads TGCAGCGTAGGACAGGGGTGGAGGGAGCCCCAGCATTTT.

A remark on this clone: A single base separates this from a much larger clone, so it may be a read error. The chain joins TRBV7-9 to TRBJ2-7; D unresolved. The ends were cut back, 3 bases at V and 1 base at J, with 4 bases in the middle. The CDR3 sequence is 12 residues long. In germline, CDR1 is SEHNR, CDR2 FQNEAQ (reference sequence). The CDR3 DNA reads TGTGCCAGCAGCTTGAGTTCCTACGAGCAGTACTTC. This codes for CASSLSSYEQYF.

In its sample, this clone was seen once. The chain uses TRBV19 and TRBJ2-3, with D unclear. Germline V lookup: CDR1 LNHDA, CDR2 SQIVND (reference sequence). Trimming shortened V by 7 bases and J by 2 bases, and 13 bases separated the two germline ends. The CDR3 consists of 14 residues. CDR3 sequence reads: CASNSGRFTDTQYF. The CDR3 nucleotides are TGTGCCAGTAATTCAGGCAGGTTCACAGATACGCAGTATTTT. The variable domain in full, completed from reference TRBV19 and TRBJ2-3, reads DGGITQSPKYLFRKEGQNVTLSCEQNLNHDAMYWYRQDPGQGLRLIYYSQIVNDFQKGDIAEGYSVSREKKESFPLTVTSAQKNPTAFYLCASNSGRFTDTQYFGPGTRLTVL.

This clone was observed many times. The chain couples TRBV10-3 to TRBJ1-6, with D perhaps TRBD1 (6 bases). The CDR3 has 14 amino acids. Deletions cut 8 bases from V and 5 bases from J, with 13 bases between. Germline V gene lookup returns CDR1 ENHRY and CDR2 SYGVKD. The CDR3 sequence: CAIGKGGNNSPLHF. DNA for the CDR3: TGTGCCATCGGCAAAGGGGGGAATAATTCACCCCTCCACTTT.

The chain employs TRBV28 and TRBJ2-7; 7 bases agree with TRBD2. CDR3 length: 13 residues. Germline V gene lookup returns CDR1 MDHEN and CDR2 SYDVKM. Trimming took 10 bases from V and 4 from J; bases not matched to a gene: 10. CDR3 bases: TGTGCCACCCGGCGGGAGTCCCTTTACGAGCAGTACTTC. It encodes CATRRESLYEQYF.

The V and J genes are TRBV30 and TRBJ2-2; D uncertain. V lost 5 bases and J lost 6, with 7 bases in between. Germline V gene lookup returns CDR1 GTSNPN and CDR2 SVGIG (reference sequence). The CDR3 consists of 11 residues. As DNA, the CDR3 is TGTGCCTGGTCGGTTGCCGGGGAGCTGTTTTTT. Residues: CAWSVAGELFF.

The chain uses TRBV2 and TRBJ1-5; 9 nucleotides match TRBD1. This CDR3 spans 14 amino acids. Germline assignment: CDR1 SNHLY and CDR2 FYNNEI. V gave up 5 bases and J gave up 5 bases; unmatched junction bases: 4. The CDR3 coding sequence is TGTGCCAGCAGTCCTGACAGGGGGGATCAGCCCCAGCATTTT. It translates to CASSPDRGDQPQHF.

This clone appeared once. J is TRBJ2-1 and V is TRBV30, with 7 bases lining up with TRBD2. The CDR3 extends over 12 amino acids. Looked up from germline, CDR1 is GTSNPN and CDR2 is SVGIG (reference sequence). J lost 6 bases, V lost 5 bases, and 4 bases had no gene match. As DNA, the CDR3 is TGTGCCTGGGCGGGAGTCGTCAATGAGCAGTTCTTC. Amino acids: CAWAGVVNEQFF.

The chain is built from TRBV3-1 (or the pseudogene TRBV3-2) and TRBJ1-1; 9 bases fit TRBD1. The CDR3 consists of 13 residues. V lost 1 base to trimming and J lost 10 bases; unmatched junction nucleotides: 4. Germline CDR1 is LGHDT and CDR2 is YNNKEL (reference sequence). The CDR3 DNA reads as TGTGCCAGCAGCCAAGCACGACAGGGGGGAGCTTTCTTT. Its protein product is CASSQARQGGAFF.

The chain uses TRBV24-1 and TRBJ1-2; TRBD1 matches 8 bases. This CDR3 has 13 amino acids. Losses at the gene ends were 4 bases for V and 8 bases for J; bases not matched to a gene: 5. The germline CDR1 and CDR2 sequences are KGHDR and SFDVKD. The CDR3 DNA reads as TGTGCCACCAGTGACCAAGGACAGGGAGGCTACACCTTC. It translates to CATSDQGQGGYTF.

The chain joins TRBV10-3 to TRBJ1-6; 7 bases align to TRBD1. V lost 5 bases to trimming and J lost 8 bases; unmatched junction nucleotides: 9. From germline, CDR1 is ENHRY and CDR2 SYGVKD. This CDR3 has 15 residues. Here the CDR3 DNA reads TGTGCCATCAGTCTAGGTGACAGGGTCGATTCACCCCTCCACTTT. Amino acid sequence: CAISLGDRVDSPLHF.

The chain has TRBV4-3 and TRBJ2-7; D gene ambiguous. The length of the CDR3 is 16 residues. Germline CDR1 LGHNA, CDR2 YSLEER. V shed 0 bases and J shed 0 bases, with 12 bases lying between them. The CDR3 DNA sequence: TGCGCCAGCAGCCAAGATGGGCAGCCCAGCTCCTACGAGCAGTACTTC. Its translation: CASSQDGQPSSYEQYF.

J is TRBJ1-4 and V is TRBV6-5, with D possibly matching TRBD1 (6 bases). CDR1 and CDR2 (germline): MNHEY, SVGAGI. Between the trimmed V and J ends, which lost 7 bases and 1 base, there was a span of 13 bases. The CDR3 is 15 amino acids. This chain's CDR3 is CASTLSGVTNEKLFF. DNA of the CDR3: TGTGCCAGCACCTTGTCAGGGGTAACTAATGAAAAACTGTTTTTT.

CDR3 loop: CASSTPGNTEAFF. CDR3 DNA: TGTGCCAGCAGCACCCCAGGGAACACTGAAGCTTTCTTT. The chain links TRBV12-3 or TRBV12-4 to TRBJ1-1; D call uncertain. V was pared by 6 bases and J by 1 base, with 9 bases between. The CDR3 extends over 13 amino acids.

V is TRBV4-2 and J is TRBJ2-1, with D hard to call. The CDR3 loop spans 12 amino acids. Germline CDR1 LGHNA, CDR2 YNFKEQ. The ends were cut back, 1 base at V and 9 bases at J, with 7 bases in the middle. Here the CDR3 reads CASSQGFSEQFF. CDR3 nucleotide sequence: TGTGCCAGCAGCCAAGGTTTCAGTGAGCAGTTCTTC.

Details on this clone: Within the sample, other DNA sequences also encode this same CDR3. This rearrangement joins TRBV10-3 to TRBJ1-5; D not certain. The germline V gene has CDR1 ENHRY and CDR2 SYGVKD. This CDR3 is 13 amino acids long. V was cut by 6 bases and J by 0 bases, with 6 bases left in between. The CDR3, as DNA: TGTGCCATCAGAGGTGATAGCAATCAGCCCCAGCATTTT. Encoded protein: CAIRGDSNQPQHF.

This clone showed up just a few times. The J gene is TRBJ1-6, the V gene TRBV5-1, with 7 bases identical to TRBD1. V was clipped by 4 bases and J by 4 bases; unmatched bases: 8. The CDR3 loop spans 16 amino acids. The germline V gene has CDR1 SGHRS and CDR2 YFSETQ. CDR3 sequence reads: CASSGGQDVYNSPLHF. The CDR3 nucleotides read TGCGCCAGCAGCGGAGGACAGGACGTGTATAATTCACCCCTCCACTTT.

This clone appeared once. The chain carries TRBV7-6 and TRBJ1-2; 10 bases match TRBD1. Germline V gene data show CDR1 as SGHVS and CDR2 as FNYEAQ. This CDR3 has 14 amino acids. V dropped 1 base and J dropped 8; count of bases not matched to a gene: 4. The CDR3 region has the DNA TGTGCCAGCAGCTTAGGGACAGGGGGTGAAGGCTACACCTTC. Its protein product is CASSLGTGGEGYTF. Combining the CDR3 with reference TRBV7-6 and TRBJ1-2 gives the whole variable domain GAGVSQSPRYKVTKRGQDVALRCDPISGHVSLYWYRQALGQGPEFLTYFNYEAQQDKSGLPNDRFSAERPEGSISTLTIQRTEQRDSAMYRCASSLGTGGEGYTFGSGTRLTVV.